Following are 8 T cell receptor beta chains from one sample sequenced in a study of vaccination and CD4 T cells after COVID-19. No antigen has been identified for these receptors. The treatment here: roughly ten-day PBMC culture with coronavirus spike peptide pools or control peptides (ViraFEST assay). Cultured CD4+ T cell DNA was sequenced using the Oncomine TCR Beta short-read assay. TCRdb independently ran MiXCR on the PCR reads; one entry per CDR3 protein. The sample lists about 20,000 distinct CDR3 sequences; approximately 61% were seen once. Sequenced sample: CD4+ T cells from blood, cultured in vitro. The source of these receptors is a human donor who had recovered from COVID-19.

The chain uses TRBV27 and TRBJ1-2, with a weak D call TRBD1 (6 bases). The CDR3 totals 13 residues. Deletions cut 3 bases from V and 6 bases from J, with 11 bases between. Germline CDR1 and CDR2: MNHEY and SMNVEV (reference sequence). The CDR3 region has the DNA TGTGCCAGCAGTTTCAGGGCAGGGGATGGCTACACCTTC. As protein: CASSFRAGDGYTF.

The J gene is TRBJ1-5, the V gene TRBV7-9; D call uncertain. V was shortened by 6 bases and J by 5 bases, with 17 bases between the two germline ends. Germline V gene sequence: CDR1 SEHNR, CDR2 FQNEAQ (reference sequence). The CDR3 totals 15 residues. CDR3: CASSPTGPFDQPQHF. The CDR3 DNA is TGTGCCAGCAGTCCCACTGGGCCTTTCGATCAGCCCCAGCATTTT.

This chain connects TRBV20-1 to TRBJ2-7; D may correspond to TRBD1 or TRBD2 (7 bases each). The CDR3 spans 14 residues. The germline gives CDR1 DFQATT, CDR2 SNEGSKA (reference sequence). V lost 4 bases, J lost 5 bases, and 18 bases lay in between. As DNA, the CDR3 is TGCAGTGCTAAAAGGGGAGGGGGCTACGACGAGCAGTACTTC. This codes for CSAKRGGGYDEQYF.

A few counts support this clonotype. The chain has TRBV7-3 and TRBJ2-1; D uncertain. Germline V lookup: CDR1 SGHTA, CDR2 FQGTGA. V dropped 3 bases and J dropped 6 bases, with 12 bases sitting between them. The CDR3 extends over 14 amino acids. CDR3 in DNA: TGTGCCAGCAGCTTGCGTGGGCTAGTCAATGAGCAGTTCTTC. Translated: CASSLRGLVNEQFF.

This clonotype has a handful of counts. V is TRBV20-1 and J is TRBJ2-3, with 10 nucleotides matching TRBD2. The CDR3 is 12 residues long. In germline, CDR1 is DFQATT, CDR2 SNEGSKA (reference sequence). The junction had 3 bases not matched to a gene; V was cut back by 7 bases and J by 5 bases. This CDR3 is CSGSSGGDTQYF. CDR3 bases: TGCAGTGGGTCTAGCGGGGGAGATACGCAGTATTTT.

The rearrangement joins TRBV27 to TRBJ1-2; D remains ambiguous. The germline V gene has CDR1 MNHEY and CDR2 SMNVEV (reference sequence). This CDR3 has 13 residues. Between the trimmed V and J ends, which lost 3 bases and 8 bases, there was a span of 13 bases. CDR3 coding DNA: TGTGCCAGCAGTTTGGCCGGCTTCGGAGGCTACACCTTC. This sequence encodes CASSLAGFGGYTF.

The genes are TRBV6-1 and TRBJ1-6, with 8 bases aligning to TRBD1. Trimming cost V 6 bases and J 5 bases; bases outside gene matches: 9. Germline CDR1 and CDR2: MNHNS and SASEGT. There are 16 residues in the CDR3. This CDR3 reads CASRQRTGRNNSPLHF. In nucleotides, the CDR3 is TGTGCCAGCAGACAACGGACAGGGCGGAATAATTCACCCCTCCACTTT.

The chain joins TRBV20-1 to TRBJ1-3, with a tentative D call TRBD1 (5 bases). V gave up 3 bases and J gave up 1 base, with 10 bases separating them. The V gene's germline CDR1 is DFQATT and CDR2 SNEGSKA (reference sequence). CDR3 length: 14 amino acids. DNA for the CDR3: TGCAGTGCTAGGAGTTCAGGGTCTGGAAACACCATATATTTT. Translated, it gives CSARSSGSGNTIYF.